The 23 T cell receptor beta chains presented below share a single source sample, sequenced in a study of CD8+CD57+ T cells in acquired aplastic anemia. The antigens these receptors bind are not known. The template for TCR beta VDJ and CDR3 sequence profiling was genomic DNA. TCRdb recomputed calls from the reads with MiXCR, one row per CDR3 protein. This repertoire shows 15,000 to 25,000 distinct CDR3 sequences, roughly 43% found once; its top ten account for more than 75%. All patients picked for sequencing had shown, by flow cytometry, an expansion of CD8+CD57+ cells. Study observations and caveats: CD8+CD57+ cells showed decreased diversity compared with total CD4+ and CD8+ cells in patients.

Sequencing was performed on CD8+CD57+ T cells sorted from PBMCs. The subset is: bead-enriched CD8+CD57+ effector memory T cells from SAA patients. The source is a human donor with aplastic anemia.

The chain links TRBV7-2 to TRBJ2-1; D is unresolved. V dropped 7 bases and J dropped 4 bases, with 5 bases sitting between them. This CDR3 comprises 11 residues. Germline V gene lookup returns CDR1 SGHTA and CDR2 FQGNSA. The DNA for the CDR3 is TGTGCCAGCACCTCTTACAATGAGCAGTTCTTC. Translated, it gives CASTSYNEQFF.

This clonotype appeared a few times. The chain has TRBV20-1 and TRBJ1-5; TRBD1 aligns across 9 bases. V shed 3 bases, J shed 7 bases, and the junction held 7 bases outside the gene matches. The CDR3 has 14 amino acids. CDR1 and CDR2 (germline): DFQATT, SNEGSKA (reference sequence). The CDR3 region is CSASLTGGSQPQHF. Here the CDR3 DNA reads TGCAGTGCTAGCCTGACAGGGGGGAGCCAGCCCCAGCATTTT.

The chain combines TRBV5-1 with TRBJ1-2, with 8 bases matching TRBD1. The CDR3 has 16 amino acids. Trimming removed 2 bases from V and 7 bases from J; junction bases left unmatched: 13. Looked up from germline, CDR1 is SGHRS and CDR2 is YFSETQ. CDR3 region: CASSFNSPGQAIGYTF. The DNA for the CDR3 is TGCGCCAGCAGCTTCAACTCACCGGGACAGGCTATTGGCTACACCTTC.

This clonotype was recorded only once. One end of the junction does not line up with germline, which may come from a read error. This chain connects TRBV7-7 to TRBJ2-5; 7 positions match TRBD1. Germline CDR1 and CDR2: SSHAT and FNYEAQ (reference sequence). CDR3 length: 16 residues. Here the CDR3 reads CASSSEPGQYRETQYF. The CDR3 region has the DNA TGTGCTAGCAGCTCCGAACCGGGACAGTACCGAGAGACCCAGTACTTC. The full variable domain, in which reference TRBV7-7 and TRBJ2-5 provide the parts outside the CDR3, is GAGVSQSPRYKVTKRGQDVTLRCDPISSHATLYWYQQALGQGPEFLTYFNYEAQPDKSGLPSDRFSAERPEGSISTLTIQRTEQRDSAMYRCASSSEPGQYRETQYFGPGTRLLVL.

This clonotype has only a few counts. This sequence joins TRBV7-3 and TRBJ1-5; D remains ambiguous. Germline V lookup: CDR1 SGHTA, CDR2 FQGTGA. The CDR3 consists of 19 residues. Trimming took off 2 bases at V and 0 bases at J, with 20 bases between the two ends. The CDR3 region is CASSLEVLGVTDSNQPQHF. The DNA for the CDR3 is TGTGCCAGCAGCTTAGAGGTTTTGGGTGTGACGGATAGCAATCAGCCCCAGCATTTT. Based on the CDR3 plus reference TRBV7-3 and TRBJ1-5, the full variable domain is GAGVSQTPSNKVTEKGKYVELRCDPISGHTALYWYRQSLGQGPEFLIYFQGTGAADDSGLPNDRFFAVRPEGSVSTLKIQRTERGDSAVYLCASSLEVLGVTDSNQPQHFGDGTRLSIL.

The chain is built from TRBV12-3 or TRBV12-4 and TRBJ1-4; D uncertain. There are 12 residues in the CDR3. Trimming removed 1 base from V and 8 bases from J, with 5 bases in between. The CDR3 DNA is TGTGCCAGCAGTTTAGTGGGGGAAAAACTGTTTTTT. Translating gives CASSLVGEKLFF.

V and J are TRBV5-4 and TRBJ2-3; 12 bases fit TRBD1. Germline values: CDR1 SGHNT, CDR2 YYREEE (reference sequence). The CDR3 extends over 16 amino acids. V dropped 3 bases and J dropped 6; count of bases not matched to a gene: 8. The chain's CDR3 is CASSSGRDRGQDTQYF. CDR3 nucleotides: TGTGCCAGCAGCTCCGGGCGGGACAGGGGGCAGGATACGCAGTATTTT.

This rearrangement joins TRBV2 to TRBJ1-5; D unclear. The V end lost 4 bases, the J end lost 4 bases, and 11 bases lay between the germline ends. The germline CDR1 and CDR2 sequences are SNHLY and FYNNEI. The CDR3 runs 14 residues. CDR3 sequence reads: CASSAVAGNQPQHF. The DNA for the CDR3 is TGTGCCAGCAGTGCCGTGGCGGGGAATCAGCCCCAGCATTTT.

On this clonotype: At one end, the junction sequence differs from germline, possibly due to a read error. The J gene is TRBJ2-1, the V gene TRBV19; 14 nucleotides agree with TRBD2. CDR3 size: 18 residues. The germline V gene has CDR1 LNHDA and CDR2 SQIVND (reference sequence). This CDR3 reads CASSKIKGLAGDYNEQFF. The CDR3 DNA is TGTGCCAGCAGTAAAATCAAGGGACTAGCGGGGGACTACAATGAGCAGTTCTTC.

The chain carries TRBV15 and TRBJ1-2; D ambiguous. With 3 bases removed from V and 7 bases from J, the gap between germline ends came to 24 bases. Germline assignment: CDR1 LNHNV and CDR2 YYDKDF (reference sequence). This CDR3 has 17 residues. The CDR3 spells CATSSLGPTGWVGGYTF. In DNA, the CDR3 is TGTGCCACCAGCAGCTTAGGCCCCACGGGATGGGTGGGTGGCTACACCTTC.

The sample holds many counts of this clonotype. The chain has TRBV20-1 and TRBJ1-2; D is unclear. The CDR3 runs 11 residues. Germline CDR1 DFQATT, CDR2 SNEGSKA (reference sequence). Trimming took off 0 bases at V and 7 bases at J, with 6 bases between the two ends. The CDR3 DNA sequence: TGCAGTGCTAGAGATGGGCTTGGCTACACCTTC. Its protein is CSARDGLGYTF.

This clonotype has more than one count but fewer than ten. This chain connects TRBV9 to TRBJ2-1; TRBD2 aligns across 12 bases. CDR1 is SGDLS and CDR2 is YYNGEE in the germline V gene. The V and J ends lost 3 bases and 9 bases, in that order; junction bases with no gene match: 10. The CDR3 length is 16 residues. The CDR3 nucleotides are TGTGCCAGCAGCGGCGCTAGCGGGGGGGAGGATGTTGAGCAGTTCTTC. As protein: CASSGASGGEDVEQFF.

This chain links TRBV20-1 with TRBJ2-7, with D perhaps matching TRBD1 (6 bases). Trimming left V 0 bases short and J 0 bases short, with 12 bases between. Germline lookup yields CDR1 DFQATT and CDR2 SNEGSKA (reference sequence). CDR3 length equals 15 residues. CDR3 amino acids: CSARELEGDSYEQYF. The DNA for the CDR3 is TGCAGTGCTAGAGAACTAGAGGGGGACTCCTACGAGCAGTACTTC.

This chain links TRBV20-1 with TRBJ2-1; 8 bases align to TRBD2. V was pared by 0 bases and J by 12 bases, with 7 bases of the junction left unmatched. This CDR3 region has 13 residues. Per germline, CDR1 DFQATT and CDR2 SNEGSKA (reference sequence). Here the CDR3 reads CSAREQRGQGQFF. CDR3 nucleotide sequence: TGCAGTGCTAGAGAGCAGCGGGGGCAGGGGCAGTTCTTC.

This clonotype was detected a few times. For the CDR3, the DNA is TGTGCCAGCAGTCCGGAGACAGGGTTCAACGAGCAGTACTTC. Translated: CASSPETGFNEQYF. V gene TRBV12-3 or TRBV12-4 combines with J gene TRBJ2-7; 7 bases fit TRBD1. Trimming cost V 5 bases and J 5 bases; bases outside gene matches: 9. CDR3 length: 14 amino acids.

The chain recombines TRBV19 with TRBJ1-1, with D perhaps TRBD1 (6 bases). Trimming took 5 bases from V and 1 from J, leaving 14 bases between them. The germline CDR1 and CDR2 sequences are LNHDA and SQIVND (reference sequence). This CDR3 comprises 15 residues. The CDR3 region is CASSRGGPENTEAFF. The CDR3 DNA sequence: TGTGCCAGTAGTCGCGGGGGGCCGGAGAACACTGAAGCTTTCTTT. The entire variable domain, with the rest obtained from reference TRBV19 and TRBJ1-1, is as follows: DGGITQSPKYLFRKEGQNVTLSCEQNLNHDAMYWYRQDPGQGLRLIYYSQIVNDFQKGDIAEGYSVSREKKESFPLTVTSAQKNPTAFYLCASSRGGPENTEAFFGQGTRLTVV.

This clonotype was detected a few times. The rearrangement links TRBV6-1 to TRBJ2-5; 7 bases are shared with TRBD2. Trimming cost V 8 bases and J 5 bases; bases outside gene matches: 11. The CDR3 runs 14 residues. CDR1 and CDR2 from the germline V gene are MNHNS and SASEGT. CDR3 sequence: CASAWGGGFETQYF. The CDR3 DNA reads TGTGCCAGCGCCTGGGGGGGGGGATTCGAGACCCAGTACTTC.

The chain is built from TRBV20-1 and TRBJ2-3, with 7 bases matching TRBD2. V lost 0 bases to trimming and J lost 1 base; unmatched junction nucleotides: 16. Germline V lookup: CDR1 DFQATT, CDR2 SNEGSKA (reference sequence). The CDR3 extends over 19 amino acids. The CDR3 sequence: CSARDPAASGTRGTDTQYF. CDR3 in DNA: TGCAGTGCTAGAGATCCCGCGGCAAGCGGGACGCGGGGCACAGATACGCAGTATTTT.

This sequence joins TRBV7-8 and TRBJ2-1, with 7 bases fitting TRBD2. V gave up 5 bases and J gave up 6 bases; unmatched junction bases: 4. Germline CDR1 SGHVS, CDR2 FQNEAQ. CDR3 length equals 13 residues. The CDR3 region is CASSPRGVNEQFF. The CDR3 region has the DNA TGTGCCAGCAGCCCCCGGGGGGTCAATGAGCAGTTCTTC.

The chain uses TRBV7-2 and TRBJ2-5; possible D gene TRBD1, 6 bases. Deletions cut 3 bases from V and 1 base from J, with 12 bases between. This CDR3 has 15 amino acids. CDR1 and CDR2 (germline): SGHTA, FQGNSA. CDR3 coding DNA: TGTGCCAGCAGCTTGGGCAGGGGTGGCCAAGAGACCCAGTACTTC. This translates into CASSLGRGGQETQYF.

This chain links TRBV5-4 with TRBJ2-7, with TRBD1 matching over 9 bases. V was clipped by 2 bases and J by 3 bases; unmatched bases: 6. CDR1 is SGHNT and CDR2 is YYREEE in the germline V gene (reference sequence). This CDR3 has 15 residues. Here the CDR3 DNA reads TGTGCCAGCAGCTTCGGACAGGGGAGTAGCTACGAGCAGTACTTC. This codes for CASSFGQGSSYEQYF.

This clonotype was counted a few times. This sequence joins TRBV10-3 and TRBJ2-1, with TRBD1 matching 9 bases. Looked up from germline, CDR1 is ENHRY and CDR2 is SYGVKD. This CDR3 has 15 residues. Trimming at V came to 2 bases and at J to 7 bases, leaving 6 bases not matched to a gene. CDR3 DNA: TGTGCCATCAGTGAGAGGGACAGGGAGGTGAATGAGCAGTTCTTC. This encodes CAISERDREVNEQFF.

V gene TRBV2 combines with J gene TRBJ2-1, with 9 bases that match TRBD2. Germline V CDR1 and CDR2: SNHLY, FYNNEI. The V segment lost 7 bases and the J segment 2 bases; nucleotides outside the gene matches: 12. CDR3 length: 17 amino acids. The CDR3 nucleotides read TGTGCCAGCACCCCCCGGGCGGGAGGGCCAACCTACAATGAGCAGTTCTTC. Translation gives CASTPRAGGPTYNEQFF.